The 21 T cell receptor beta chains presented below share a single source sample, sequenced in a study of shared clonotypes between healthy human individuals. Some clones are missing from TCRdb's copy, which holds only in-frame ones; the method was immunoSEQ multiplex PCR. The sample lists about 1 million clones, around 74% seen once, with 1.4% to 1.5% in the top ten. The sequencing sample was made of memory CD4+ T cells sorted from blood. This sample's subset: CD45RA-negative fraction. These receptors came from a man in his late teens or twenties in good health.

The V call is TRBV27, the J call TRBJ2-2; 10 nucleotides line up with TRBD2. The V segment lost 8 bases and the J segment 7 bases; nucleotides outside the gene matches: 10. This CDR3 region has 15 residues. Germline assignment: CDR1 MNHEY and CDR2 SMNVEV (reference sequence). Written as DNA, the CDR3 is TGTGCCAGCTTCTCCCCACTAGCGGGGAACGGGGAGCTGTTTTTT. Its translation is CASFSPLAGNGELFF.

The gene calls are TRBV11-3 and TRBJ1-1; D remains ambiguous. Between the trimmed V and J ends, which lost 2 bases and 0 bases, there was a span of 13 bases. The CDR3 runs 16 residues. CDR1 and CDR2 from the germline V gene are SGHNT and YENEEA. Here the CDR3 DNA reads TGTGCCAGCAGCTTACCGCCAGTTGCCATGAACACTGAAGCTTTCTTT. Translating it yields CASSLPPVAMNTEAFF. Together with reference TRBV11-3 and TRBJ1-1, the CDR3 gives the full variable domain: EAGVVQSPRYKIIEKKQPVAFWCNPISGHNTLYWYLQNLGQGPELLIRYENEEAVDDSQLPKDRFSAERLKGVDSTLKIQPAELGDSAVYLCASSLPPVAMNTEAFFGQGTRLTVV.

A single count supports this clone. The genes are TRBV5-8 and TRBJ2-1; either TRBD1 or TRBD2 may supply D (5 bases each). CDR3 length equals 16 residues. Germline CDR1 is SGHTS and CDR2 is YDEGEE. The V and J ends lost 3 bases and 3 bases respectively, with 16 bases between them. The DNA of the CDR3 is TGTGCCAGCAGCTACCATACCGGGGCGAACTACAATGAGCAGTTCTTC. Translation gives CASSYHTGANYNEQFF.

This rearrangement joins TRBV30 to TRBJ2-5; D not resolved. The V gene lost 2 bases and the J gene lost 4 bases, with 5 bases spanning the gap. CDR3 length: 11 amino acids. Germline V CDR1 and CDR2: GTSNPN, SVGIG (reference sequence). The CDR3 here is CAWSTGETQYF. The CDR3 DNA reads as TGTGCCTGGAGTACCGGAGAGACCCAGTACTTC.

The chain couples TRBV19 to TRBJ2-7; 7 nucleotides agree with TRBD1. Germline CDR1 reads LNHDA; CDR2 reads SQIVND (reference sequence). J lost 5 bases, V lost 5 bases, and 12 bases had no gene match. The CDR3 loop spans 15 amino acids. CDR3 DNA: TGTGCCAGTAGTGGGGAACAGGGGTTGCGGAACGAGCAGTACTTC. Residues: CASSGEQGLRNEQYF.

The gene calls are TRBV5-1 and TRBJ2-1; possibly TRBD1 or TRBD2 for D (5 bases each). CDR3 length equals 15 residues. From germline, CDR1 is SGHRS and CDR2 YFSETQ. Trimming removed 2 bases from V and 4 bases from J, with 13 bases in between. Written as DNA, the CDR3 is TGCGCCAGCAGCTTAGGGACCCTGATTTACAATGAGCAGTTCTTC. It codes for CASSLGTLIYNEQFF. The full variable domain, with the rest looked up from reference TRBV5-1 and TRBJ2-1, is KAGVTQTPRYLIKTRGQQVTLSCSPISGHRSVSWYQQTPGQGLQFLFEYFSETQRNKGNFPGRFSGRQFSNSRSEMNVSTLELGDSALYLCASSLGTLIYNEQFFGPGTRLTVL.

CDR3 DNA: TGTGCCAGCAGCCAAGGACACCTCGGAGAGACCCAGTACTTC. Residues: CASSQGHLGETQYF. The chain recombines TRBV14 with TRBJ2-5; no reliable D call. V shed 1 base and J shed 4 bases, with 10 bases lying between them. Germline loops: CDR1 SGHDN, CDR2 FVKESK. This CDR3 spans 14 amino acids.

The CDR3 loop is CATLSRETQYF. The CDR3 nucleotides are TGTGCCACCTTATCACGCGAGACCCAGTACTTC. The chain carries TRBV6-6 and TRBJ2-5; D not resolved. CDR1 and CDR2 (germline): MNHNY, SVGAGI (reference sequence). The CDR3 has 11 amino acids. V lost 10 bases and J 5 bases, leaving 11 bases between the germline ends.

The V and J genes are TRBV9 and TRBJ1-1; D uncertain. The CDR3 contains 13 residues. V was pared by 4 bases and J by 1 base, with 8 bases between. The germline V gene has CDR1 SGDLS and CDR2 YYNGEE. The CDR3: CASSREGNTEAFF. The CDR3 bases are TGTGCCAGCAGCCGAGAGGGGAACACTGAAGCTTTCTTT.

The rearrangement joins TRBV13 to TRBJ2-3; D is uncertain. CDR3 length: 13 residues. Trimming took 1 base from V and 4 from J, leaving 6 bases between them. Germline lookup yields CDR1 PRHDT and CDR2 FYEKMQ (reference sequence). CDR3 region: CASSLVSPDTQYF. The CDR3 nucleotides read TGTGCCAGCAGCTTAGTTTCCCCAGATACGCAGTATTTT.

The chain is built from TRBV6-6 and TRBJ2-7; 11 positions match TRBD2. Germline trimming cut 5 bases from V and 3 bases from J; bases unmatched to any gene: 3. From germline, CDR1 is MNHNY and CDR2 SVGAGI (reference sequence). CDR3 size: 14 residues. CDR3 sequence: CASSRTSGHYEQYF. The CDR3 DNA reads as TGTGCCAGCAGTAGGACTAGCGGGCACTACGAGCAGTACTTC.

The chain couples TRBV27 to TRBJ1-1; TRBD1 agrees at 7 bases. Germline V gene data show CDR1 as MNHEY and CDR2 as SMNVEV (reference sequence). This CDR3 has 14 residues. Trimming took 5 bases from V and 2 from J; bases not matched to a gene: 5. DNA for the CDR3: TGTGCCAGCAGTCACAGGGGTTACAACACTGAAGCTTTCTTT. Translating gives CASSHRGYNTEAFF.

This chain links TRBV9 with TRBJ2-3; 9 nucleotides align to TRBD1. Germline lookup yields CDR1 SGDLS and CDR2 YYNGEE. There are 15 residues in the CDR3. V lost 3 bases, J lost 4 bases, and 6 bases stayed unmatched. CDR3 DNA: TGTGCCAGCAGCGCCGAGGGACAGGGCTCAGATACGCAGTATTTT. As protein: CASSAEGQGSDTQYF. The full variable domain, completed using reference TRBV9 and TRBJ2-3, is DSGVTQTPKHLITATGQRVTLRCSPRSGDLSVYWYQQSLDQGLQFLIQYYNGEERAKGNILERFSAQQFPDLHSELNLSSLELGDSALYFCASSAEGQGSDTQYFGPGTRLTVL.

The V call is TRBV6-6, the J call TRBJ2-5; D remains ambiguous. The germline V gene encodes CDR1 MNHNY and CDR2 SVGAGI (reference sequence). This CDR3 comprises 16 residues. The V gene lost 0 bases and the J gene lost 2 bases, with 13 bases spanning the gap. CDR3 loop: CASSYSSSIGQETQYF. CDR3 in DNA: TGTGCCAGCAGTTACTCATCCTCGATAGGACAAGAGACCCAGTACTTC.

The rearrangement uses TRBV27 and TRBJ1-6, with unresolved D. V dropped 11 bases and J dropped 3 bases, with 20 bases sitting between them. CDR1 is MNHEY, CDR2 SMNVEV, per germline (reference sequence). This CDR3 comprises 16 residues. CDR3 residues: CAAPAHNSNYNSPLHF. The CDR3 DNA reads as TGTGCCGCTCCGGCCCATAACAGCAACTATAATTCACCCCTCCACTTT.

The CDR3 bases are TGTGCCAGCAGCCGTGGACTAGCGGGAGTGGGAGATACGCAGTATTTT. This translates into CASSRGLAGVGDTQYF. The chain carries TRBV7-6 and TRBJ2-3, with TRBD2 matching 13 bases. This CDR3 has 16 residues. Germline values: CDR1 SGHVS, CDR2 FNYEAQ. The J segment lost 5 bases and the V segment lost 5 bases, leaving 7 bases of the junction unmatched.

This chain links TRBV6-5 with TRBJ2-3; TRBD2 might be the D (5 bases). Germline V lookup: CDR1 MNHEY, CDR2 SVGAGI. The CDR3 loop spans 16 amino acids. V was cut by 4 bases and J by 1 base, with 15 bases left in between. Here the CDR3 reads CASSSEASAGTDTQYF. CDR3 sequence (DNA): TGTGCCAGCAGTTCGGAGGCCTCCGCTGGCACAGATACGCAGTATTTT.

The chain couples TRBV5-1 to TRBJ2-5, with 8 bases identical to TRBD2. Unmatched junction bases numbered 13, after V lost 4 bases and J lost 5 bases. Germline CDR1 and CDR2: SGHRS and YFSETQ. This CDR3 region has 16 residues. CDR3 sequence (DNA): TGCGCCAGCAGCCCCCGGGTAGCGGGGCCGGGGGAGACCCAGTACTTC. This codes for CASSPRVAGPGETQYF.

The chain joins TRBV2 to TRBJ1-4; D uncertain. Trimming cost V 5 bases and J 2 bases, with 12 bases left between them. Germline V lookup: CDR1 SNHLY, CDR2 FYNNEI. The CDR3 totals 15 residues. CDR3 region: CASSLEIGTNEKLFF. The DNA of the CDR3 is TGTGCCAGCAGTCTTGAAATCGGCACTAATGAAAAACTGTTTTTT.

The chain uses TRBV19 and TRBJ1-5; D is perhaps TRBD1 (5 bases). Germline V gene data show CDR1 as LNHDA and CDR2 as SQIVND (reference sequence). Between the trimmed V and J ends, which lost 6 bases and 4 bases, there was a span of 16 bases. The CDR3 contains 15 residues. CDR3: CASSLTRGTNQPQHF. For the CDR3, the DNA is TGTGCCAGTAGCCTCACAAGGGGAACGAATCAGCCCCAGCATTTT.

Turning to this clone: Other DNA sequences from this sample encode an identical CDR3 as well. The V gene is TRBV5-4, the J gene TRBJ1-2, with D perhaps matching TRBD1 (5 bases). There are 14 residues in the CDR3. Trimming pared 2 bases from V and 1 base from J, leaving 9 bases between. Germline loops: CDR1 SGHNT, CDR2 YYREEE (reference sequence). DNA of the CDR3: TGTGCCAGCAGCTTTGGACAACTTAACTATGGCTACACCTTC. Encoded protein: CASSFGQLNYGYTF. Drawing the rest from reference TRBV5-4 and TRBJ1-2, the complete variable domain is ETGVTQSPTHLIKTRGQQVTLRCSSQSGHNTVSWYQQALGQGPQFIFQYYREEENGRGNFPPRFSGLQFPNYSSELNVNALELDDSALYLCASSFGQLNYGYTFGSGTRLTVV.